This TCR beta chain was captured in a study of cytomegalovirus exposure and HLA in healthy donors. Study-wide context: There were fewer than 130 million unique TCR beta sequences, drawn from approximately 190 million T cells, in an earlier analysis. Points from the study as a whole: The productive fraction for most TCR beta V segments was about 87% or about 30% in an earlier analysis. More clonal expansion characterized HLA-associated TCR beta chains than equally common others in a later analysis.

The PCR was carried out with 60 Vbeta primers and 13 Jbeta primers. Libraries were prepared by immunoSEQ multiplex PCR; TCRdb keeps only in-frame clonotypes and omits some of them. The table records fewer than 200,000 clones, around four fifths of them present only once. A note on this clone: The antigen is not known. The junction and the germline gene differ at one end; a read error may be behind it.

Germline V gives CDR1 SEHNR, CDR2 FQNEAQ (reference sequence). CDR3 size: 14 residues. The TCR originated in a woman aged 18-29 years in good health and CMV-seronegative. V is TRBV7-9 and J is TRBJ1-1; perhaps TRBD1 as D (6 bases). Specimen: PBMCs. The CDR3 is CSSSLGQINTEAFF. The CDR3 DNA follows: TGTTCCAGCAGCTTGGGACAAATCAACACTGAAGCTTTCTTT.